The rows below give T cell receptor beta chains drawn from one sample of a study of immune evolution from preneoplasia to lung adenocarcinoma. Here immunoSEQ multiplex PCR was the method, and the copy in TCRdb shows in-frame clones only, minus some. The repertoire holds 20,000 to 25,000 clones, about 71% seen once, with around 5.2% in the top ten. What was sequenced was FFPE invasive lung adenocarcinoma tissue. The receptors originated from a person between 60 and 70 years old with lung adenocarcinoma. The CDR3 runs from the conserved cysteine through the conserved F or W. The order of the fields is V gene, clone size, D gene, J gene, CDR3 DNA, CDR3 protein. The D gene is left open where the match is weak. Not all rows give a size; the values are once, few, many and, for expanded clones, a class.

v_gene: TRBV7-9
abundance: -
d_gene: TRBD2
j_gene: TRBJ2-3
CDR3nt: TGTGCCAGCAGCTCCGGACTAGCGGAGCCCACAGATACGCAGTATTTT
CDR3aa: CASSSGLAEPTDTQYF

v_gene: TRBV10-2
abundance: -
d_gene: TRBD2
j_gene: TRBJ2-5
CDR3nt: TGCGCCAGCAGTGAGTCCGGGGGGGCGGAGACCCAGTACTTC
CDR3aa: CASSESGGAETQYF

v_gene: TRBV14
abundance: -
d_gene: -
j_gene: TRBJ1-1
CDR3nt: TGTGCCAGCAGCCAAAGAGGTGGGGGTTGGATGAACACTGAAGCTTTCTTT
CDR3aa: CASSQRGGGWMNTEAFF

v_gene: TRBV18
abundance: once
d_gene: TRBD1
j_gene: TRBJ1-2
CDR3nt: TGTGCCAGCTCAAACCAGAGGGACAGCTATGGCTACACCTTC
CDR3aa: CASSNQRDSYGYTF

v_gene: TRBV18
abundance: -
d_gene: TRBD1
j_gene: TRBJ1-6
CDR3nt: TGTGCCAGCTCACTGACAGGGAATAATTCACCCCTCCACTTT
CDR3aa: CASSLTGNNSPLHF

v_gene: TRBV30
abundance: -
d_gene: -
j_gene: TRBJ2-3
CDR3nt: TGTGCCTGGAGGGCGAGTGGCCCAGATACGCAGTATTTT
CDR3aa: CAWRASGPDTQYF

v_gene: TRBV15
abundance: -
d_gene: -
j_gene: TRBJ2-7
CDR3nt: TGTGCCACCAGCAGAGATCTCCAGACCTACGAGCAGTACTTC
CDR3aa: CATSRDLQTYEQYF

v_gene: TRBV27
abundance: -
d_gene: -
j_gene: TRBJ2-1
CDR3nt: TGTGCCAGCAGTTTAGGAGGCCCGGGACTTCGGAATGAGCAGTTCTTC
CDR3aa: CASSLGGPGLRNEQFF

v_gene: TRBV30
abundance: -
d_gene: -
j_gene: TRBJ2-2
CDR3nt: TGTGCCTGGAGGAGACAGGAGAACACCGGGGAGCTGTTTTTT
CDR3aa: CAWRRQENTGELFF

v_gene: TRBV7-9
abundance: -
d_gene: -
j_gene: TRBJ2-5
CDR3nt: TGTGCCAGCAGCCAGAGAGAGACCCAGTACTTC
CDR3aa: CASSQRETQYF

v_gene: TRBV6-5
abundance: -
d_gene: -
j_gene: TRBJ2-5
CDR3nt: TGTGCCAGCAGTTACTCGAGGGGAGAGGGGACCCAGTACTTC
CDR3aa: CASSYSRGEGTQYF

v_gene: TRBV7-3
abundance: -
d_gene: -
j_gene: TRBJ2-3
CDR3nt: TGTGCCAGCAGCTCTTCGTCCCAAGACAGCACAGATACGCAGTATTTT
CDR3aa: CASSSSSQDSTDTQYF

v_gene: TRBV9
abundance: -
d_gene: TRBD1
j_gene: TRBJ2-3
CDR3nt: TGTGCCAGCAGCGTAGACCAGGGGGAAGGGTGGGATACGCAGTATTTT
CDR3aa: CASSVDQGEGWDTQYF

v_gene: TRBV6-1
abundance: -
d_gene: TRBD1
j_gene: TRBJ2-4
CDR3nt: TGTGCCAGCCATCACTCAGGGGGTCATACCATTCAGTACTTC
CDR3aa: CASHHSGGHTIQYF

v_gene: TRBV5-1
abundance: once
d_gene: -
j_gene: TRBJ1-4
CDR3nt: TGCGCCAGCAGATTGACAGAATATGAAAAACTGTTTTTT
CDR3aa: CASRLTEYEKLFF

v_gene: TRBV5-4
abundance: -
d_gene: TRBD2
j_gene: TRBJ2-3
CDR3nt: TGTGCCAGCAGCGGGACCTTAGCGGGGCCTAGCACAGATACGCAGTATTTT
CDR3aa: CASSGTLAGPSTDTQYF

v_gene: TRBV18
abundance: -
d_gene: -
j_gene: TRBJ1-5
CDR3nt: TGTGCCAGCTCACCACCTGACAGTCCCAATCAGCCCCAGCATTTT
CDR3aa: CASSPPDSPNQPQHF

v_gene: TRBV28
abundance: -
d_gene: -
j_gene: TRBJ1-2
CDR3nt: TGTGCCAGCAGTTTAGCGCCTGTCCCTAACTATGGCTACACCTTC
CDR3aa: CASSLAPVPNYGYTF

v_gene: TRBV5-4
abundance: -
d_gene: -
j_gene: TRBJ2-3
CDR3nt: TGTGCCAGCAGCTTGGACACAGATACGCAGTATTTT
CDR3aa: CASSLDTDTQYF

v_gene: TRBV5-1
abundance: -
d_gene: TRBD2
j_gene: TRBJ2-5
CDR3nt: TGCGCCAGCAGCGCCGGACTAGCGGGGAGGTGGGAAGAGACCCAGTACTTC
CDR3aa: CASSAGLAGRWEETQYF

v_gene: TRBV27
abundance: -
d_gene: -
j_gene: TRBJ1-5
CDR3nt: TGTGCCAGCAGTTTATCTCCGACAGGAACCGATCAGCCCCAGCATTTT
CDR3aa: CASSLSPTGTDQPQHF

v_gene: TRBV18
abundance: -
d_gene: TRBD2
j_gene: TRBJ2-5
CDR3nt: TGTGCCAGCTCACGGGGGACTAGCGGGACGCAAGAGACCCAGTACTTC
CDR3aa: CASSRGTSGTQETQYF

v_gene: TRBV19
abundance: -
d_gene: -
j_gene: TRBJ2-7
CDR3nt: TGTGCCAGTAGTATTCGGCAGAGCTCCTACGAGCAGTACTTC
CDR3aa: CASSIRQSSYEQYF